Following are 9 T cell receptor beta chains from one sample sequenced in a study of T cell changes during pregnancy in multiple sclerosis. The protocol was immunoSEQ multiplex PCR, while the TCRdb copy is restricted to in-frame clones and leaves out a portion. The repertoire consists of tens of thousands of clones, with approximately 86% occurring once and the leading ten covering under 2%. The sample here was peripheral blood, taken in the first trimester of pregnancy. These receptors were collected from a female donor with multiple sclerosis, enrolled in a pregnancy study.

The rearrangement links TRBV29-1 to TRBJ1-2, with D perhaps matching TRBD1 (6 bases). V shed 4 bases and J shed 8 bases, with 11 bases lying between them. Germline CDR1 and CDR2: SQVTM and ANQGSEA. The CDR3 spans 11 residues. DNA for the CDR3: TGCAGCGTTGTGCCAGGGGTCGGCTACACCTTC. Translating it yields CSVVPGVGYTF.

Remarks on this clone: The junction does not match germline at one end; this may be a read error. The gene calls are TRBV7-7 and TRBJ2-7; D perhaps matches TRBD2 (5 bases). Germline-derived CDR1 and CDR2 are SSHAT and FNYEAQ (reference sequence). The CDR3 runs to 15 residues. The DNA of the CDR3 is TGTGCTAGCAGCTTAGCCTCCGGGAACACCTACGAGCAGTACTTC. Translating it yields CASSLASGNTYEQYF.

The rearrangement links TRBV9 to TRBJ1-4; 7 bases line up with TRBD1. Germline CDR1 is SGDLS and CDR2 is YYNGEE. This CDR3 is 14 amino acids long. V trimming: 0 bases; J trimming: 6 bases; junction bases outside the gene matches: 2. The DNA for the CDR3 is TGTGCCAGCAGCGTAGGCAGGGGGGATGAAAAACTGTTTTTT. It is translated as CASSVGRGDEKLFF. The entire variable domain, with the rest obtained from reference TRBV9 and TRBJ1-4, is as follows: DSGVTQTPKHLITATGQRVTLRCSPRSGDLSVYWYQQSLDQGLQFLIQYYNGEERAKGNILERFSAQQFPDLHSELNLSSLELGDSALYFCASSVGRGDEKLFFGSGTQLSVL.

This chain uses TRBV6-4 with TRBJ1-1; perhaps TRBD1 as D (5 bases). Germline CDR1 reads MRHNA; CDR2 reads SNTAGT. This CDR3 contains 12 residues. V lost 4 bases to trimming and J lost 4 bases, with 7 bases between them. In DNA, the CDR3 is TGTGCCAGCAGTGGGGGCCCCACTGAAGCTTTCTTT. Translated: CASSGGPTEAFF.

This chain links TRBV5-1 with TRBJ2-1; 7 nucleotides agree with TRBD2. Germline loops: CDR1 SGHRS, CDR2 YFSETQ. The CDR3 runs to 15 residues. V was clipped by 0 bases and J by 10 bases; unmatched bases: 10. As DNA, the CDR3 is TGCGCCAGCAGCTTGGACAGCGGGGTGTCTCAGGAGCAGTTCTTC. Protein: CASSLDSGVSQEQFF.

The V call is TRBV7-3, the J call TRBJ2-2; D may be TRBD1 (6 bases). The CDR3 sequence is 15 residues long. CDR1 and CDR2 (germline): SGHTA, FQGTGA. The V end was cut by 5 bases, the J end by 5 bases, with 15 bases between. The CDR3 region has the DNA TGTGCCAGCAGCGAACAGGGAAGAAAAACCGGGGAGCTGTTTTTT. Translation gives CASSEQGRKTGELFF. The full variable domain, completed using reference TRBV7-3 and TRBJ2-2, is GAGVSQTPSNKVTEKGKYVELRCDPISGHTALYWYRQSLGQGPEFLIYFQGTGAADDSGLPNDRFFAVRPEGSVSTLKIQRTERGDSAVYLCASSEQGRKTGELFFGEGSRLTVL.

For the CDR3, the DNA is TGTGCCAGTAGGCCTGCGGCGGCCTACGAGCAGTACTTC. Translation: CASRPAAAYEQYF. The rearrangement links TRBV19 to TRBJ2-7, with unresolved D. Trimming took 6 bases from V and 2 from J, leaving 11 bases between them. The CDR3 is 13 residues long. Germline CDR1 and CDR2: LNHDA and SQIVND (reference sequence). Based on the CDR3 plus reference TRBV19 and TRBJ2-7, the full variable domain is DGGITQSPKYLFRKEGQNVTLSCEQNLNHDAMYWYRQDPGQGLRLIYYSQIVNDFQKGDIAEGYSVSREKKESFPLTVTSAQKNPTAFYLCASRPAAAYEQYFGPGTRLTVT.

The genes are TRBV19 and TRBJ1-2; no clear D. Deletions cut 6 bases from V and 3 bases from J, with 14 bases between. Germline CDR1 and CDR2: LNHDA and SQIVND (reference sequence). The length of the CDR3 is 14 residues. The CDR3 protein is CASRDGGMDYGYTF. DNA of the CDR3: TGTGCCAGTAGGGATGGCGGGATGGACTATGGCTACACCTTC.

This chain joins TRBV19 and TRBJ1-1, with 7 nucleotides matching TRBD1. The J segment lost 1 base and the V segment lost 6 bases, leaving 2 bases of the junction unmatched. Germline V gives CDR1 LNHDA, CDR2 SQIVND (reference sequence). The CDR3 consists of 13 residues. The CDR3, as DNA: TGTGCCAGTAGGACAGGGTGGAACACTGAAGCTTTCTTT. Its translation is CASRTGWNTEAFF.